Below are 26 T cell receptor beta chains sequenced from a single sample in a study of CD8 T cells in Susac syndrome. Reverse transcription of roughly 0.45 to 1 ug RNA used random hexamers. One entry per CDR3 protein results from TCRdb running MiXCR on the immunoSEQ multiplex PCR reads. The repertoire holds approximately 110,000 distinct CDR3 sequences, around 96% seen once, with under 0.095% in the top ten. The specimen was CD4+ T cells from PBMCs. The receptors here all came from a human donor in good health.

The rearrangement links TRBV28 to TRBJ1-1, with 7 positions matching TRBD1. CDR3 length equals 12 residues. The germline V gene encodes CDR1 MDHEN and CDR2 SYDVKM. Germline trimming cut 5 bases from V and 7 bases from J; bases unmatched to any gene: 4. The CDR3 DNA reads TGTGCCAGCAGTCTCACAGGGGTTGAAGCTTTCTTT. Protein sequence: CASSLTGVEAFF. The complete variable domain, with remaining parts taken from reference TRBV28 and TRBJ1-1, reads DVKVTQSSRYLVKRTGEKVFLECVQDMDHENMFWYRQDPGLGLRLIYFSYDVKMKEKGDIPEGYSVSREKKERFSLILESASTNQTSMYLCASSLTGVEAFFGQGTRLTVV.

This chain joins TRBV20-1 and TRBJ1-2, with 9 bases aligning to TRBD1. V was pared by 3 bases and J by 4 bases, with 9 bases of the junction left unmatched. Per the germline V gene, CDR1 is DFQATT and CDR2 is SNEGSKA (reference sequence). The CDR3 contains 15 residues. The CDR3 coding sequence is TGCAGTGCTAGCCCCCGGACAGGGGCGACCTATGGCTACACCTTC. Residues: CSASPRTGATYGYTF.

CDR3: CASSIVGQGTGELFF. The CDR3 DNA reads as TGTGCCAGTAGTATTGTAGGACAGGGTACCGGGGAGCTGTTTTTT. This sequence joins TRBV19 and TRBJ2-2; 8 bases map to TRBD1. The length of the CDR3 is 15 residues. The V and J ends lost 3 bases and 5 bases, in that order; junction bases with no gene match: 5. CDR1 is LNHDA, CDR2 SQIVND, per germline (reference sequence).

The rearrangement joins TRBV6-2 or TRBV6-3 to TRBJ1-1; D gene ambiguous. The CDR3 has 13 residues. Looked up from germline, CDR1 is MNHEY and CDR2 is SVGEGT. V lost 8 bases, J lost 5 bases, and 15 bases lay in between. The CDR3 loop is CASLGVHDTEAFF. The CDR3 bases are TGTGCCAGCCTTGGGGTCCATGATACTGAAGCTTTCTTT.

This chain joins TRBV3-1 and TRBJ2-7, with 9 bases that match TRBD2. The CDR3 loop spans 17 amino acids. J lost 6 bases, V lost 0 bases, and 12 bases had no gene match. Germline CDR1 reads LGHDT; CDR2 reads YNNKEL (reference sequence). CDR3 sequence reads: CASSQEFSPGLATEQYF. The CDR3 nucleotides are TGTGCCAGCAGCCAAGAGTTCTCCCCCGGACTAGCGACCGAGCAGTACTTC.

The J gene is TRBJ1-1, the V gene TRBV20-1, with 7 bases fitting TRBD1. The CDR3 contains 14 residues. Germline values: CDR1 DFQATT, CDR2 SNEGSKA (reference sequence). V lost 7 bases to trimming and J lost 5 bases; unmatched junction nucleotides: 13. The CDR3 here is CSVTVQGKGTEAFF. DNA for the CDR3: TGCAGTGTAACCGTACAGGGGAAGGGGACTGAAGCTTTCTTT.

The chain is built from TRBV6-6 and TRBJ2-7; either TRBD1 or TRBD2 may fit D (5 bases each). Looked up from germline, CDR1 is MNHNY and CDR2 is SVGAGI (reference sequence). The germline V and J ends were trimmed by 7 bases and 0 bases, with 10 bases remaining between them. The CDR3 loop spans 13 amino acids. The CDR3 here is CASTGQVSYEQYF. The CDR3 coding sequence is TGTGCCAGCACGGGGCAGGTCTCCTACGAGCAGTACTTC.

The rearrangement links TRBV6-6 to TRBJ2-4; D could derive from TRBD1 or TRBD2 (5 bases each). This CDR3 comprises 13 residues. Germline assignment: CDR1 MNHNY and CDR2 SVGAGI (reference sequence). V lost 5 bases and J 5 bases, leaving 10 bases between the germline ends. CDR3 nucleotides: TGTGCCAGCAGTGCAGGGACGGAAAACATTCAGTACTTC. It encodes CASSAGTENIQYF.

The rearrangement joins TRBV3-1 to TRBJ2-1; D may be TRBD1 (5 bases). The CDR3 is 14 amino acids. Germline lookup yields CDR1 LGHDT and CDR2 YNNKEL (reference sequence). V shed 4 bases and J shed 8 bases, with 15 bases lying between them. DNA for the CDR3: TGTGCCAGCAGCCGTGAACCAGGGTTGGATGAGCAGTTCTTC. This encodes CASSREPGLDEQFF.

This clonotype has a single count. This chain links TRBV2 with TRBJ2-2; no reliable D call. Germline assignment: CDR1 SNHLY and CDR2 FYNNEI. With 5 bases removed from V and 6 bases from J, the gap between germline ends came to 10 bases. The CDR3 covers 13 residues. For the CDR3, the DNA is TGTGCCAGCAGTCAACGCAACCCCGGGGAGCTGTTTTTT. Translated, it gives CASSQRNPGELFF.

This clonotype has just one count. The chain carries TRBV18 and TRBJ2-2; D gene uncertain. V lost 3 bases and J lost 1, with 9 bases in between. This CDR3 contains 15 residues. CDR1 KGHSH and CDR2 LQKENI come from the germline V gene. In DNA form, the CDR3 reads TGTGCCAGCTCACCTTCGACGGGGAACACCGGGGAGCTGTTTTTT. This codes for CASSPSTGNTGELFF.

The genes are TRBV15 and TRBJ1-2; D gene ambiguous. This CDR3 contains 16 residues. V was shortened by 2 bases and J by 7 bases, with 20 bases between the two germline ends. Germline V lookup: CDR1 LNHNV, CDR2 YYDKDF (reference sequence). CDR3 sequence: CATSRPGSVIVGGYTF. As DNA, the CDR3 is TGTGCCACCAGCAGACCAGGATCAGTGATAGTCGGTGGCTACACCTTC.

This sequence joins TRBV21-1 and TRBJ1-4. TRBV21-1 is tagged as a pseudogene. The CDR3 consists of 16 residues. The CDR3 nucleotides are TGTGCCAGCAGCAAAGCATCAGCGAATCCGAATGAAAAACTGTTTTTT. Its protein product is CASSKASANPNEKLFF.

This chain joins TRBV2 and TRBJ2-1; TRBD1 agrees at 9 bases. The CDR3 extends over 15 amino acids. V lost 7 bases to trimming and J lost 3 bases; unmatched junction nucleotides: 7. Germline-derived CDR1 and CDR2 are SNHLY and FYNNEI. In DNA form, the CDR3 reads TGTGCCAGCATCCCGGGACAGGGACTCTACAATGAGCAGTTCTTC. It translates to CASIPGQGLYNEQFF.

The J gene is TRBJ1-5, the V gene TRBV5-1; possible D gene TRBD1, 5 bases. Trimming stripped 0 bases from V and 3 bases from J, with 13 bases between. Germline lookup yields CDR1 SGHRS and CDR2 YFSETQ. This CDR3 has 16 residues. The CDR3 region has the DNA TGCGCCAGCAGCTTGGGGGGGGTTATAGACAATCAGCCCCAGCATTTT. It codes for CASSLGGVIDNQPQHF.

The chain has TRBV3-1 and TRBJ1-5; D ambiguous. This CDR3 spans 14 amino acids. The V gene lost 1 base and the J gene lost 6 bases, with 10 bases spanning the gap. Germline V CDR1 and CDR2: LGHDT, YNNKEL (reference sequence). CDR3: CASSQGRKGQPQHF. CDR3 bases: TGTGCCAGCAGCCAAGGACGAAAGGGTCAGCCCCAGCATTTT.

V usage is TRBV7-2 and J usage is TRBJ2-2; 10 bases are shared with TRBD1. CDR1 SGHTA and CDR2 FQGNSA come from the germline V gene. The CDR3 runs to 16 residues. Losses at the gene ends were 5 bases for V and 4 bases for J; bases not matched to a gene: 7. The CDR3 here is CASSPRQGAGTGELFF. CDR3 coding DNA: TGTGCCAGCAGCCCGAGACAGGGGGCGGGCACCGGGGAGCTGTTTTTT.

This clonotype was counted a single time. This rearrangement joins TRBV7-2 to TRBJ1-2; 7 bases line up with TRBD1. The germline gives CDR1 SGHTA, CDR2 FQGNSA. This CDR3 contains 14 residues. Trimming removed 5 bases from V and 8 bases from J; junction bases left unmatched: 11. The CDR3 DNA is TGTGCCAGCAGCACCAGAGACAGGGTCGGCGGCTACACCTTC. This sequence encodes CASSTRDRVGGYTF.

The V gene is TRBV5-6, the J gene TRBJ2-3; unclear D gene. Germline V gene lookup returns CDR1 SGHDT and CDR2 YYEEEE. The CDR3 sequence is 18 residues long. Trimming stripped 2 bases from V and 2 bases from J, with 21 bases between. The CDR3 reads CASSFTLHSTPSTDTQYF. CDR3 DNA sequence: TGTGCCAGCAGCTTTACCTTACACAGCACCCCCTCCACAGATACGCAGTATTTT.

The chain has TRBV20-1 and TRBJ1-2, with unresolved D. CDR1 and CDR2 (germline): DFQATT, SNEGSKA (reference sequence). Trimming took 3 bases from V and 1 from J, leaving 9 bases between them. The CDR3 has 13 amino acids. The CDR3 reads CSARVQRNYGYTF. In DNA form, the CDR3 reads TGCAGTGCTAGGGTCCAGCGTAACTATGGCTACACCTTC.

The rearrangement links TRBV18 to TRBJ2-7, with 10 positions matching TRBD2. The CDR3 has 15 amino acids. Germline V gives CDR1 KGHSH, CDR2 LQKENI. The V and J ends lost 5 bases and 1 base, in that order; junction bases with no gene match: 5. CDR3 protein: CASSNGLAESYEQYF. The CDR3 coding sequence is TGTGCCAGCTCAAACGGACTAGCGGAGTCCTACGAGCAGTACTTC.

This clonotype was seen only once. J is TRBJ1-5 and V is TRBV2, with D hard to call. V was pared by 6 bases and J by 2 bases, with 11 bases between. CDR1 is SNHLY, CDR2 FYNNEI, per germline. The CDR3 is 14 residues long. CDR3 residues: CASSFRERNQPQHF. The CDR3 DNA is TGTGCCAGCAGCTTCCGGGAGCGCAATCAGCCCCAGCATTTT.

The chain links TRBV19 to TRBJ2-4; D may be TRBD1 (6 bases). CDR3 length equals 14 residues. Deletions cut 6 bases from V and 5 bases from J, with 14 bases between. Germline CDR1 is LNHDA and CDR2 is SQIVND (reference sequence). CDR3 sequence (DNA): TGTGCCAGTAGGCCAGGGGTGGGACAAAACATTCAGTACTTC. Its translation is CASRPGVGQNIQYF.

V and J are TRBV29-1 and TRBJ1-1; TRBD1 agrees at 7 bases. Losses at the gene ends were 5 bases for V and 1 base for J; bases not matched to a gene: 1. Germline CDR1 reads SQVTM; CDR2 reads ANQGSEA. CDR3 length equals 12 residues. CDR3 DNA: TGCAGCGTTTGGGACAGGAACACTGAAGCTTTCTTT. It specifies CSVWDRNTEAFF. The full variable domain, completed using reference TRBV29-1 and TRBJ1-1, is SAVISQKPSRDICQRGTSLTIQCQVDSQVTMMFWYRQQPGQSLTLIATANQGSEATYESGFVIDKFPISRPNLTFSTLTVSNMSPEDSSIYLCSVWDRNTEAFFGQGTRLTVV.

This chain joins TRBV20-1 and TRBJ2-5, with 8 bases aligning to TRBD1. V trimming: 3 bases; J trimming: 6 bases; junction bases outside the gene matches: 15. The CDR3 is 16 amino acids. CDR1 and CDR2 (germline): DFQATT, SNEGSKA (reference sequence). The CDR3 here is CSASWRGQGAWKTQYF. CDR3 bases: TGCAGTGCTAGTTGGAGGGGGCAGGGGGCTTGGAAGACCCAGTACTTC.

The CDR3 coding sequence is TGTGCCAGCAGTTTACAGCCCTCTGGGGCCAACGTCCTGACTTTC. Protein sequence: CASSLQPSGANVLTF. The J gene is TRBJ2-6, the V gene TRBV12-3 or TRBV12-4; D is undetermined. This CDR3 comprises 15 residues. V dropped 2 bases and J dropped 0 bases, with 5 bases sitting between them.